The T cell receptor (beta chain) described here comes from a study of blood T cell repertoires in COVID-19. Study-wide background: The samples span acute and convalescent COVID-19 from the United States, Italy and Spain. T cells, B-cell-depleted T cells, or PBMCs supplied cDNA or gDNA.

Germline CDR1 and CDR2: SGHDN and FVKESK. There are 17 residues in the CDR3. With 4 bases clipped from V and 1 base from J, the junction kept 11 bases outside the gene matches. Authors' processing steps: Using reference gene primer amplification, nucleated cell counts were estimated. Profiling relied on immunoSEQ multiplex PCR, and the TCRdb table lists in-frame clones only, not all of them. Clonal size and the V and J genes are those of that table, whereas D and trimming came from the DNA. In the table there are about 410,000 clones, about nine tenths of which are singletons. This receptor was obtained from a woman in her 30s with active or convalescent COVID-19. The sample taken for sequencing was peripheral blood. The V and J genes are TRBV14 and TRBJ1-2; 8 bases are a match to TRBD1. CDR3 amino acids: CASSPDRGPPYNYGYTF. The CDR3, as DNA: TGTGCCAGCAGCCCAGACAGGGGACCCCCTTATAACTATGGCTACACCTTC.